The 12 T cell receptor beta chains reported below all come from one sample, sequenced in a study of T cells in Graves' hyperthyroidism and ophthalmopathy. Using RNA transcripts as the source, TCR beta CDR3 regions were amplified. The study used the HTBI primer set for a first-round RT-PCR of the TCR CDR3. TCRdb re-called the multiplex PCR reads with MiXCR, one entry per CDR3 protein. The sample carries about 560,000 distinct CDR3 sequences, 16% recorded once. Material: blood. These receptors were collected from a woman aged 18 to 35 with Graves' hyperthyroidism.

Many counts were recorded for this clonotype. The chain joins TRBV12-3 or TRBV12-4 to TRBJ2-7; 8 bases are a match to TRBD1. The CDR3 has 15 amino acids. V was clipped by 5 bases and J by 4 bases; unmatched bases: 10. The CDR3 DNA reads TGTGCCAGCAGTCCGGTGGACAGGGAAACGTACGAGCAGTACTTC. Protein: CASSPVDRETYEQYF.

This sequence joins TRBV4-1 and TRBJ2-2, with 7 bases that match TRBD2. The germline CDR1 and CDR2 sequences are MGHRA and YSYEKL. The CDR3 loop spans 17 amino acids. V gave up 3 bases and J gave up 1 base; unmatched junction bases: 8. CDR3 residues: CASSHPSSGVNTGELFF. CDR3 DNA: TGCGCCAGCAGCCATCCCTCTAGCGGTGTGAACACCGGGGAGCTGTTTTTT.

This clonotype has at least ten counts. The rearrangement links TRBV20-1 to TRBJ2-7, with 13 positions matching TRBD2. The V gene's germline CDR1 is DFQATT and CDR2 SNEGSKA (reference sequence). J gave up 4 bases and V 1 base, and 1 base lay outside the gene matches. CDR3 length: 14 residues. The DNA of the CDR3 is TGCAGTGCTAGAGTGACTAGCGGGAGGTACGAGCAGTACTTC. Protein product: CSARVTSGRYEQYF.

This clonotype was recorded many times. The V and J genes are TRBV20-1 and TRBJ2-5; 12 bases map to TRBD2. This CDR3 spans 15 amino acids. Germline CDR1 and CDR2: DFQATT and SNEGSKA (reference sequence). J lost 1 base, V lost 6 bases, and 6 bases had no gene match. In DNA form, the CDR3 reads TGCAGTGCGACGGGGACTAGCGGGTCCCAAGAGACCCAGTACTTC. This translates into CSATGTSGSQETQYF.

This clonotype was counted many times. The CDR3 loop is CASSFDREGETQYF. The CDR3 bases are TGTGCCAGCAGCTTTGACAGGGAAGGGGAGACCCAGTACTTC. V and J are TRBV11-2 and TRBJ2-5; 7 bases are shared with TRBD1. This CDR3 is 14 amino acids long. Looked up from germline, CDR1 is SGHAT and CDR2 is FQNNGV. After removal of 3 bases from V and 5 bases from J, the junction contained 6 bases not matched to a gene.

This clonotype is a singleton in its sample. The junction departs from germline at one end; a sequencing error may be responsible. The genes are TRBV20-1 and TRBJ1-1; maybe TRBD1 (6 bases). Looked up from germline, CDR1 is DFQATT and CDR2 is SNEGSKA (reference sequence). The CDR3 runs 14 residues. The CDR3 protein is CSASRGRVNPEAFF. Here the CDR3 DNA reads TGCAGTGCTAGCAGGGGCAGAGTGAACCCTGAAGCTTTCTTT.

This clonotype has just a few counts. The chain couples TRBV6-2 or TRBV6-3 to TRBJ1-2; the D is unclear. There are 13 residues in the CDR3. Per the germline V gene, CDR1 is MNHEY and CDR2 is SVGEGT. V lost 7 bases, J lost 3 bases, and 12 bases lay in between. CDR3 sequence: CASISIMDYGYTF. The CDR3 DNA sequence: TGTGCCAGCATCTCAATTATGGACTATGGCTACACCTTC.

V is TRBV24-1 and J is TRBJ2-3; the D gene could be TRBD1 or TRBD2 (7 bases each). The V end was cut by 6 bases, the J end by 1 base, with 13 bases between. The CDR3 runs to 15 residues. The V gene's germline CDR1 is KGHDR and CDR2 SFDVKD. The CDR3 region has the DNA TGTGCCACCAGTTCCGCAGGGGGGGGCACAGATACGCAGTATTTT. Translating it yields CATSSAGGGTDTQYF.

The V call is TRBV24-1, the J call TRBJ1-3; D gene ambiguous. This CDR3 comprises 14 residues. Trimming cost V 3 bases and J 4 bases, with 9 bases left between them. Germline CDR1 is KGHDR and CDR2 is SFDVKD. Here the CDR3 reads CATSDSPPGNTIYF. For the CDR3, the DNA is TGTGCCACCAGTGATAGTCCTCCGGGAAACACCATATATTTT.

V is TRBV6-1 and J is TRBJ1-2; D might be TRBD1 (5 bases). Germline assignment: CDR1 MNHNS and CDR2 SASEGT. The V gene lost 0 bases and the J gene lost 2 bases, with 13 bases spanning the gap. The CDR3 is 16 residues long. CDR3 protein: CASSEAARASNYGYTF. Written as DNA, the CDR3 is TGTGCCAGCAGTGAAGCGGCCAGGGCTTCGAACTATGGCTACACCTTC.

This clonotype was observed many times. The rearrangement uses TRBV28 and TRBJ1-1; D ambiguous. Trimming pared 8 bases from V and 8 bases from J, leaving 18 bases between. CDR1 MDHEN and CDR2 SYDVKM come from the germline V gene. CDR3 length equals 13 residues. The CDR3, as DNA: TGTGCCAGCCTCCGAGTACCCCGGCGGGAAGCTTTCTTT. Encoded protein: CASLRVPRREAFF. The whole variable domain, remainder taken from reference TRBV28 and TRBJ1-1, is DVKVTQSSRYLVKRTGEKVFLECVQDMDHENMFWYRQDPGLGLRLIYFSYDVKMKEKGDIPEGYSVSREKKERFSLILESASTNQTSMYLCASLRVPRREAFFGQGTRLTVV.

The chain carries TRBV11-1 and TRBJ2-1, with 8 bases identical to TRBD2. With 1 base clipped from V and 0 bases from J, the junction kept 8 bases outside the gene matches. The CDR3 loop spans 18 amino acids. CDR1 is SGHAT and CDR2 is FQDESV in the germline V gene (reference sequence). CDR3 DNA sequence: TGTGCCAGCAGCTTAGGGACTAGCCCCACCGGCTCCTACAATGAGCAGTTCTTC. Translation: CASSLGTSPTGSYNEQFF.